This T cell receptor beta chain was sequenced for a study of blood T cells in healthy people across ages. Study-wide results and limits: The CMV status of each donor remained undetermined, and this could have confounded shifts in expanded clonotypes.

Details on this clonotype: The antigen remains undetermined.

A J-beta primer mix and a sample-barcoded 5' primer were used in a second PCR of roughly 6 to 11 cycles. Unique molecular identifiers of 12 random nucleotides labeled each cDNA. From the 5' RACE reads, TCRdb called clonotypes with MiXCR, one entry per CDR3 protein. The sample consists of about 780,000 distinct CDR3 sequences, about half of them appearing once. The CDR3 has 17 amino acids. The V gene lost 4 bases and the J gene lost 5 bases, with 23 bases spanning the gap. Germline CDR1 SGHTA, CDR2 FQGNSA. The TCR originated in a man at least 80 years old in good health. Sequenced: blood. This chain uses TRBV7-2 with TRBJ2-5; D might be TRBD1 (6 bases). The CDR3 nucleotides are TGTGCCAGCAGCTCATTCCACGGACAGTTGGGTCGGGAGACCCAGTACTTC. It yields the protein CASSSFHGQLGRETQYF.